Sequencing of this TCR beta chain was carried out in a study of cytomegalovirus exposure and HLA in healthy donors. It was with 60 Vbeta and 13 Jbeta primers that the PCR ran. Profiled with immunoSEQ multiplex PCR; TCRdb holds only in-frame clones, not every one. The sample contains about 90,000 clones, roughly 84% of which appear only once. Study outcomes and limitations: Of the V segments, some could not be distinguished, including TRBV6-2 and TRBV6-3, and were excluded. When the data were analyzed later, several of the most significant clusters appeared to be linked to common viral pathogens.

J lost 1 base, V lost 6 bases, and 20 bases had no gene match. CDR3 size: 19 residues. In germline, CDR1 is SNHLY, CDR2 FYNNEI. About this clone: Its specificity is unknown.

The sequenced material came from PBMCs. This receptor was taken from a man in his late teens or twenties in good health and CMV-seronegative. The chain employs TRBV2 and TRBJ1-1, with 7 bases that match TRBD1. CDR3 DNA sequence: TGTGCCAGCAGGCAATTAGAGTGGGGACAGTCTTTGGGGAACACTGAAGCTTTCTTT. Protein: CASRQLEWGQSLGNTEAFF. The full variable domain, its missing parts supplied by reference TRBV2 and TRBJ1-1, is EPEVTQTPSHQVTQMGQEVILRCVPISNHLYFYWYRQILGQKVEFLVSFYNNEISEKSEIFDDQFSVERPDGSNFTLKIRSTKLEDSAMYFCASRQLEWGQSLGNTEAFFGQGTRLTVV.